This entry lists 9 T cell receptor beta chains sequenced from one sample in a study of blood T cell repertoires in COVID-19. Clones were read by immunoSEQ multiplex PCR, and TCRdb kept only the in-frame ones, dropping some. The repertoire includes around 210,000 clones, about 82% of them detected once, and 5% to 6.5% sits in the top ten. The sequenced material came from peripheral blood. Receptors originate from a man in his fifties with COVID-19, enrolled during active disease.

The chain combines TRBV12-2 with TRBJ1-5; the DNA was not compared with TRBD1, the D call given in the table. TRBV12-2 is classified as a pseudogene. The CDR3 length is 13 residues. CDR3 in amino acids: CASRDKPNQPQHF. For the CDR3, the DNA is TGTGCAAGTCGTGACAAACCCAATCAGCCCCAGCATTTT.

The CDR3 is CASRLTGGGNSPLHF. The DNA of the CDR3 is TGTGCCAGCAGACTAACAGGGGGCGGTAATTCACCCCTCCACTTT. The rearrangement uses TRBV6-5 and TRBJ1-6, with 9 bases lining up with TRBD1. CDR3 length: 15 amino acids. The germline CDR1 and CDR2 sequences are MNHEY and SVGAGI. The trim removed 6 bases at V and 6 bases at J, leaving 6 bases unmatched.

This rearrangement joins TRBV9 to TRBJ1-4; no clear D. CDR3 length: 16 residues. V lost 0 bases and J lost 0, with 9 bases in between. The germline V gene encodes CDR1 SGDLS and CDR2 YYNGEE. CDR3 region: CASSVAQESTNEKLFF. The CDR3 DNA is TGTGCCAGCAGCGTAGCTCAGGAATCAACTAATGAAAAACTGTTTTTT.

The chain carries TRBV27 and TRBJ2-7; 9 nucleotides agree with TRBD1. Looked up from germline, CDR1 is MNHEY and CDR2 is SMNVEV (reference sequence). This CDR3 contains 15 residues. Trimming at V came to 2 bases and at J to 4 bases, leaving 6 bases not matched to a gene. CDR3 bases: TGTGCCAGCAGTTTAGGACAGGGGAATCGGTACGAGCAGTACTTC. This codes for CASSLGQGNRYEQYF.

The chain combines TRBV15 with TRBJ2-2; weak D call: TRBD1 (6 bases). The CDR3 totals 17 residues. Trimming shortened V by 4 bases and J by 3 bases, and 18 bases separated the two germline ends. Germline CDR1 LNHNV, CDR2 YYDKDF (reference sequence). CDR3 region: CATSNPPIQGYTGELFF. CDR3 nucleotides: TGTGCCACCAGCAATCCGCCAATCCAGGGGTACACCGGGGAGCTGTTTTTT.

V is TRBV4-1 and J is TRBJ1-1; TRBD1 might be the D (6 bases). V was shortened by 5 bases and J by 5 bases, with 18 bases between the two germline ends. CDR3 length: 15 residues. CDR1 is MGHRA and CDR2 is YSYEKL in the germline V gene. The CDR3 sequence is CASSYLSTGPTEAFF. CDR3 nucleotide sequence: TGCGCCAGCAGCTACCTGTCGACAGGTCCTACTGAAGCTTTCTTT.

This clone has a single count. The chain links TRBV9 to TRBJ2-3, with TRBD2 identical over 7 bases. Germline V CDR1 and CDR2: SGDLS, YYNGEE. After removal of 0 bases from V and 7 bases from J, the junction contained 8 bases not matched to a gene. There are 15 residues in the CDR3. CDR3 in amino acids: CASSVDRLGGYTQYF. CDR3 nucleotides: TGTGCCAGCAGCGTAGATCGCCTCGGGGGGTATACGCAGTATTTT.

This clone was observed many times. CDR3 region: CASSLGQGHSPLHF. In DNA form, the CDR3 reads TGTGCCAGCAGCTTGGGTCAGGGCCATTCACCCCTCCACTTT. V gene TRBV5-6 combines with J gene TRBJ1-6, with a weak D call TRBD1 (5 bases). The CDR3 extends over 14 amino acids. Germline V gene lookup returns CDR1 SGHDT and CDR2 YYEEEE. V was clipped by 0 bases and J by 8 bases, with 9 bases between them.

The chain couples TRBV27 to TRBJ1-5; 9 nucleotides align to TRBD1. CDR1 MNHEY and CDR2 SMNVEV come from the germline V gene (reference sequence). J lost 1 base, V lost 0 bases, and 13 bases had no gene match. The CDR3 sequence is 20 residues long. CDR3 amino acids: CASSLSWGTGSIMSNQPQHF. The CDR3 coding sequence is TGTGCCAGCAGTTTATCTTGGGGGACAGGGTCGATAATGAGCAATCAGCCCCAGCATTTT.